This is a list of T cell receptor beta chains from one sample in a study of identical twins. TCRdb re-analysed the 5' RACE reads in MiXCR, keeping a single row per CDR3 protein. The table records about 660,000 distinct CDR3 sequences, approximately 9% of them present only once. These data also formed part of another study, on yellow fever vaccine responses in identical twins.

Sample: PBMCs. These TCRs come from a woman under 30 in good health. Each CDR3 is given with its conserved first and last residue. The order of the fields is V gene, J gene, clone size, D gene, CDR3 DNA, CDR3 protein. D genes are given only for firm matches. Some rows have no size entry. The others give once, few or many, or a class for an expanded clone.

v_call: TRBV15; j_call: TRBJ2-7; clone_size: -; d_call: TRBD1; cdr3_nt: TGTGCCACCAGCAGAGTAACAGGGGCTTTACACGAGCAGTACTTC; cdr3_aa: CATSRVTGALHEQYF
v_call: TRBV24-1; j_call: TRBJ2-5; clone_size: -; d_call: TRBD2; cdr3_nt: TGTGCCACCAGTGCCGGGGGGGCTCCCCAAGAGACCCAGTACTTC; cdr3_aa: CATSAGGAPQETQYF
v_call: TRBV29-1; j_call: TRBJ2-1; clone_size: few; d_call: -; cdr3_nt: TGCAGCGTTGCGAGTAGGGGCAGGGAGAATGAGCAGTTCTTC; cdr3_aa: CSVASRGRENEQFF
v_call: TRBV5-1; j_call: TRBJ2-4; clone_size: -; d_call: TRBD2; cdr3_nt: TGCGCCAGCAGCACCGGGACTAGCGAGGGCATTCAGTACTTC; cdr3_aa: CASSTGTSEGIQYF
v_call: TRBV6-2/TRBV6-3; j_call: TRBJ2-1; clone_size: -; d_call: -; cdr3_nt: TGTGCCAGCAGTTCTCCCTTCGGGGGTGAGCAGTTCTTC; cdr3_aa: CASSSPFGGEQFF
v_call: TRBV18; j_call: TRBJ2-5; clone_size: once; d_call: -; cdr3_nt: TGTGCCAGCTCACCACCTGAACGGCACCAAGAGACCCAGTACTTC; cdr3_aa: CASSPPERHQETQYF
v_call: TRBV24-1; j_call: TRBJ2-3; clone_size: -; d_call: TRBD1; cdr3_nt: TGTGCCACCAGTGGTAGGGACAGAGGCACAGATACGCAGTATTTT; cdr3_aa: CATSGRDRGTDTQYF
v_call: TRBV20-1; j_call: TRBJ2-7; clone_size: many; d_call: TRBD1; cdr3_nt: TGCAGTGCGCCCGGACAGGTCTCCTACGAGCAGTACTTC; cdr3_aa: CSAPGQVSYEQYF
v_call: TRBV29-1; j_call: TRBJ2-7; clone_size: many; d_call: TRBD1; cdr3_nt: TGCAGCGTTGAAGATCAAGGGGGCGCCCAGTACTTC; cdr3_aa: CSVEDQGGAQYF
v_call: TRBV28; j_call: TRBJ2-3; clone_size: many; d_call: -; cdr3_nt: TGTGCCAGCAGTTCCGGAGGAGGAGATACGCAGTATTTT; cdr3_aa: CASSSGGGDTQYF
v_call: TRBV5-6; j_call: TRBJ2-7; clone_size: few; d_call: -; cdr3_nt: TGTGCCAGCAGCTTCGCAGGGGTCGAGCAGTACTTC; cdr3_aa: CASSFAGVEQYF
v_call: TRBV6-5; j_call: TRBJ2-5; clone_size: many; d_call: -; cdr3_nt: TGTGCCAGCAGTTTCGACCAAGAGACCCAGTACTTC; cdr3_aa: CASSFDQETQYF
v_call: TRBV7-9; j_call: TRBJ1-6; clone_size: few; d_call: -; cdr3_nt: TGTGCCAGCAGCTTAGCGGGGAGGAGTTCCTATAATTCACCCCTCCACTTT; cdr3_aa: CASSLAGRSSYNSPLHF
v_call: TRBV7-3; j_call: TRBJ2-7; clone_size: many; d_call: TRBD1; cdr3_nt: TGTGCCAGCAGCTTCCGACAGGGATCCGAGCAGTACTTC; cdr3_aa: CASSFRQGSEQYF
v_call: TRBV7-2; j_call: TRBJ2-2; clone_size: few; d_call: -; cdr3_nt: TGTGCCAGCAGCTTAGAGTGGGCTTCCGGGGAGCTGTTTTTT; cdr3_aa: CASSLEWASGELFF
v_call: TRBV10-3; j_call: TRBJ2-7; clone_size: many; d_call: -; cdr3_nt: TGTGCCATCAGAACTGGAACGACATCGCCAAGCTCCTACGAGCAGTACTTC; cdr3_aa: CAIRTGTTSPSSYEQYF
v_call: TRBV10-3; j_call: TRBJ2-3; clone_size: few; d_call: TRBD1; cdr3_nt: TGTGCCATCAGTGGGGCGGACAGGCCTAGCACAGATACGCAGTATTTT; cdr3_aa: CAISGADRPSTDTQYF
v_call: TRBV5-1; j_call: TRBJ2-1; clone_size: few; d_call: TRBD2; cdr3_nt: TGCGCCAGCAGCCCCGTTGGGGGGGGACCGCACAATGAGCAGTTCTTC; cdr3_aa: CASSPVGGGPHNEQFF
v_call: TRBV3-1; j_call: TRBJ2-1; clone_size: -; d_call: -; cdr3_nt: TGTGCCAGCAGCCGGGGGCATGAGCAGTTCTTC; cdr3_aa: CASSRGHEQFF
v_call: TRBV25-1; j_call: TRBJ1-2; clone_size: few; d_call: -; cdr3_nt: TGTGCCAGCAGTGTTGGGGCTGGCTACACCTTC; cdr3_aa: CASSVGAGYTF
v_call: TRBV7-9; j_call: TRBJ2-2; clone_size: -; d_call: -; cdr3_nt: TGTGCCAGCAGCCCGAACAGGGGACTCACCGGGGAGCTGTTTTTT; cdr3_aa: CASSPNRGLTGELFF
v_call: TRBV20-1; j_call: TRBJ1-1; clone_size: -; d_call: TRBD1; cdr3_nt: TGCAGTGCTAGAGATGCCAGGGGGGAGTGGACTGAAGCTTTCTTT; cdr3_aa: CSARDARGEWTEAFF
v_call: TRBV27; j_call: TRBJ1-1; clone_size: many; d_call: -; cdr3_nt: TGTGCCAGCACCAACACTGGTGATGGAGAAGCTTTCTTT; cdr3_aa: CASTNTGDGEAFF
v_call: TRBV11-2; j_call: TRBJ2-2; clone_size: few; d_call: TRBD2; cdr3_nt: TGTGCCAGCCTGCTAGCGGGAGGATGGACCGGGGAGCTGTTTTTT; cdr3_aa: CASLLAGGWTGELFF
v_call: TRBV28; j_call: TRBJ2-1; clone_size: many; d_call: -; cdr3_nt: TGTGCCAGCAGTTCATCCGGGGTTTTAAGGGACAAAGAGCAGTTCTTC; cdr3_aa: CASSSSGVLRDKEQFF
v_call: TRBV28; j_call: TRBJ2-4; clone_size: many; d_call: -; cdr3_nt: TGTGCCAGCAGTTCTCGAGCCAAAAACATTCAGTACTTC; cdr3_aa: CASSSRAKNIQYF
v_call: TRBV4-2; j_call: TRBJ2-1; clone_size: -; d_call: TRBD1; cdr3_nt: TGTGCCAGCCGCCAACCCGGGACAGGTAGCAATGAGCAGTTCTTC; cdr3_aa: CASRQPGTGSNEQFF
v_call: TRBV28; j_call: TRBJ2-1; clone_size: few; d_call: TRBD2; cdr3_nt: TGTGCCAGCAGTTTACCTAGCGGGAGATTTCATGAGCAGTTCTTC; cdr3_aa: CASSLPSGRFHEQFF
v_call: TRBV14; j_call: TRBJ2-1; clone_size: few; d_call: TRBD2; cdr3_nt: TGTGCCAGCAGCCAAGTGGGACTAGCGGAGGAATACTACAATGAGCAGTTCTTC; cdr3_aa: CASSQVGLAEEYYNEQFF
v_call: TRBV24-1; j_call: TRBJ2-5; clone_size: few; d_call: -; cdr3_nt: TGTGCCACCAGTGATTTTCCAAGGACAGAAGAAGAGACCCAGTACTTC; cdr3_aa: CATSDFPRTEEETQYF
v_call: TRBV27; j_call: TRBJ1-5; clone_size: many; d_call: TRBD1; cdr3_nt: TGTGCCAGCAGTCATTGGGGTGACAGGGGGCGTCAGCCCCAGCATTTT; cdr3_aa: CASSHWGDRGRQPQHF
v_call: TRBV7-2; j_call: TRBJ1-2; clone_size: few; d_call: -; cdr3_nt: TGTGCCAGCAGCTGGGACGGGAACTATGGCTACACCTTC; cdr3_aa: CASSWDGNYGYTF
v_call: TRBV14; j_call: TRBJ1-6; clone_size: -; d_call: -; cdr3_nt: TGTGCCAGCAGCCAAGTTTTCTCCGACGCCCCGGTTTCACCCCTCCACTTT; cdr3_aa: CASSQVFSDAPVSPLHF
v_call: TRBV27; j_call: TRBJ2-1; clone_size: many; d_call: -; cdr3_nt: TGTGCCAGCAGCTTATCTGGGGGCCCCTACAATGAGCAGTTCTTC; cdr3_aa: CASSLSGGPYNEQFF
v_call: TRBV27; j_call: TRBJ2-7; clone_size: few; d_call: -; cdr3_nt: TGTGCCAGCGCGCAGCCGGGTTGGGAGCAGTACTTC; cdr3_aa: CASAQPGWEQYF
v_call: TRBV6-1; j_call: TRBJ1-5; clone_size: -; d_call: -; cdr3_nt: TGTGCCAGCAGTGGGGGCAGGGGTAATCAGCCCCAGCATTTT; cdr3_aa: CASSGGRGNQPQHF
v_call: TRBV29-1; j_call: TRBJ2-1; clone_size: many; d_call: TRBD2; cdr3_nt: TGCAGCGGACAGGGGTGGACTAGCGGGAGTAGTTTTGATGAGCAGTTCTTC; cdr3_aa: CSGQGWTSGSSFDEQFF
v_call: TRBV29-1; j_call: TRBJ2-5; clone_size: few; d_call: TRBD2; cdr3_nt: TGCAGCGTTTCGGGGGGTTTCGCCCCCCAAGAGACCCAGTACTTC; cdr3_aa: CSVSGGFAPQETQYF
v_call: TRBV4-2; j_call: TRBJ2-7; clone_size: -; d_call: TRBD2; cdr3_nt: TGTGCCAGCAGCCAAGGTAGCGGGGTAAGCTCCTACGAGCAGTACTTC; cdr3_aa: CASSQGSGVSSYEQYF
v_call: TRBV28; j_call: TRBJ2-1; clone_size: -; d_call: -; cdr3_nt: TGTGCCAGCAGTCCGGTAGGCAGTCTCGTTTCGAATGAGCAGTTCTTC; cdr3_aa: CASSPVGSLVSNEQFF
v_call: TRBV5-1; j_call: TRBJ1-2; clone_size: few; d_call: TRBD1; cdr3_nt: TGCGCCAGCAGCGGACCACAGGGGGCTTCGGATGGCTACACCTTC; cdr3_aa: CASSGPQGASDGYTF
v_call: TRBV3-1; j_call: TRBJ2-7; clone_size: few; d_call: -; cdr3_nt: TGTGCCAGCAGCCAAGTCGGTACCACCCCCTACGAGCAGTACTTC; cdr3_aa: CASSQVGTTPYEQYF
v_call: TRBV7-2; j_call: TRBJ2-3; clone_size: many; d_call: TRBD1; cdr3_nt: TGTGCCAGCATCCCACAGGGGGCATTTATAGATACGCAGTATTTT; cdr3_aa: CASIPQGAFIDTQYF
v_call: TRBV7-2; j_call: TRBJ2-1; clone_size: few; d_call: -; cdr3_nt: TGTGCCAGCAGCATAGCTGGGGATGAGCAGTTCTTC; cdr3_aa: CASSIAGDEQFF
v_call: TRBV4-1; j_call: TRBJ2-3; clone_size: few; d_call: TRBD2; cdr3_nt: TGCGCCAGCAGCCTAGCGGGGGCGTTCACAGATACGCAGTATTTT; cdr3_aa: CASSLAGAFTDTQYF
v_call: TRBV15; j_call: TRBJ2-3; clone_size: many; d_call: TRBD2; cdr3_nt: TGTGCCACCAGCAGCGGGGGGACCGCAGATACGCAGTATTTT; cdr3_aa: CATSSGGTADTQYF
v_call: TRBV11-2; j_call: TRBJ2-5; clone_size: -; d_call: TRBD1; cdr3_nt: TGTGCCAGCAGCGCGAAGTCCCAGCGTGGAGGACAGGGTAGGGGTGAGACCCAGTACTTC; cdr3_aa: CASSAKSQRGGQGRGETQYF
v_call: TRBV7-2; j_call: TRBJ2-1; clone_size: many; d_call: TRBD2; cdr3_nt: TGTGCCAGCAGCTGGCGACTAGCGGTTAACAATGAGCAGTTCTTC; cdr3_aa: CASSWRLAVNNEQFF
v_call: TRBV20-1; j_call: TRBJ2-7; clone_size: few; d_call: TRBD2; cdr3_nt: TGCAGTGGGCGCGGGGGAAGCTCCTACGAGCAGTACTTC; cdr3_aa: CSGRGGSSYEQYF
v_call: TRBV20-1; j_call: TRBJ2-1; clone_size: -; d_call: TRBD2; cdr3_nt: TGCAGTGCTCCGGGACTAGCGGCGTCCTACAATGAGCAGTTCTTC; cdr3_aa: CSAPGLAASYNEQFF